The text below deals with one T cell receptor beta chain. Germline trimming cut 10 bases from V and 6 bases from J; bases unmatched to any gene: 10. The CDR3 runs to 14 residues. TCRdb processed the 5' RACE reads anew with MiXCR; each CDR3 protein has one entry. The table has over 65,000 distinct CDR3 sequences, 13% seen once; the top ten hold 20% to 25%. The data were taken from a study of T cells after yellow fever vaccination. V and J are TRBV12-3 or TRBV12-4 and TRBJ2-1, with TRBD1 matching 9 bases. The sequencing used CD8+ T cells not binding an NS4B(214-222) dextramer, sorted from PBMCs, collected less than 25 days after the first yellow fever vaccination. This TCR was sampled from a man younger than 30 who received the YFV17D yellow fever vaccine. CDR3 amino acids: CATEGTGNGNEQFF. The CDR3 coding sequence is TGTGCCACCGAAGGGACAGGGAACGGCAATGAGCAGTTCTTC.